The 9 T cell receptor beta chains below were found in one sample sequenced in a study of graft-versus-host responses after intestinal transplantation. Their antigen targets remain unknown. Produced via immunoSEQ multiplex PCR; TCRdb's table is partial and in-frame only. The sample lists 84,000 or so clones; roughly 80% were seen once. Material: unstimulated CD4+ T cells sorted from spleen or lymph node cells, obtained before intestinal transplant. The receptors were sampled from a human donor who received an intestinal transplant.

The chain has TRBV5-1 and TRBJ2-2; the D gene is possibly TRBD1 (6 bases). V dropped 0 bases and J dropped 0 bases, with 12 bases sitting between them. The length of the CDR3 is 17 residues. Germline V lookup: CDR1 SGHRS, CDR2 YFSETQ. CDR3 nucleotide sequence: TGCGCCAGCAGCTTGGATGTTGGGGGCCCGAACACCGGGGAGCTGTTTTTT. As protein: CASSLDVGGPNTGELFF.

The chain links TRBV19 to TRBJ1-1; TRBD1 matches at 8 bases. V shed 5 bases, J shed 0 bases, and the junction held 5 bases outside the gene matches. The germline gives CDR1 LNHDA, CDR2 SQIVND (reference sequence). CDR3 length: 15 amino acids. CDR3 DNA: TGTGCCAGTAGTCCCCACAGGGGGATGAACACTGAAGCTTTCTTT. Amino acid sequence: CASSPHRGMNTEAFF.

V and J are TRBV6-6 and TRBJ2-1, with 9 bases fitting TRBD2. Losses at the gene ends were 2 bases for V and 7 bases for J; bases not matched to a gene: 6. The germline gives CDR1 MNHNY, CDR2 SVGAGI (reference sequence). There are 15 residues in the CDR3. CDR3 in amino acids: CASSYRAGGPNEQFF. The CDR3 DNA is TGTGCCAGCAGTTACCGGGCGGGGGGGCCTAATGAGCAGTTCTTC.

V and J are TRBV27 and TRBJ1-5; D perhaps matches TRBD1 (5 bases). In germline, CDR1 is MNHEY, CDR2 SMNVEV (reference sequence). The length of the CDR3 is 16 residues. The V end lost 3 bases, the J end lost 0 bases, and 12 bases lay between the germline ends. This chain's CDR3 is CASSFHRPNSNQPQHF. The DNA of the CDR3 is TGTGCCAGCAGTTTTCACAGGCCAAATAGCAATCAGCCCCAGCATTTT.

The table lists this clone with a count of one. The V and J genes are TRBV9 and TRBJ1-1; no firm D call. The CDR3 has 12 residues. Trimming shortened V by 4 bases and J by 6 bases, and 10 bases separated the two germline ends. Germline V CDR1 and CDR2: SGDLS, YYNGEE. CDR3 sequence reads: CASSPLGAEAFF. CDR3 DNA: TGTGCCAGCAGCCCCCTTGGAGCTGAAGCTTTCTTT.

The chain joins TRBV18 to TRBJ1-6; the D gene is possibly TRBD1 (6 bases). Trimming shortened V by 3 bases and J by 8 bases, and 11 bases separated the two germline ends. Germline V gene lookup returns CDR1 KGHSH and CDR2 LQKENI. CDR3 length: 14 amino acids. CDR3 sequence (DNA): TGTGCCAGCTCACCCACAGGGATCGATTCACCCCTCCACTTT. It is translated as CASSPTGIDSPLHF.

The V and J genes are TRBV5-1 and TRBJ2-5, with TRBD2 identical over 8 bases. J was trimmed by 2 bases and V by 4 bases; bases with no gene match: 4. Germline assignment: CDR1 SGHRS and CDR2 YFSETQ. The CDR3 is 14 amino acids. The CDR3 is CASSGTSRQETQYF. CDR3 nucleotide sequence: TGCGCCAGCAGCGGGACTAGTAGGCAAGAGACCCAGTACTTC.

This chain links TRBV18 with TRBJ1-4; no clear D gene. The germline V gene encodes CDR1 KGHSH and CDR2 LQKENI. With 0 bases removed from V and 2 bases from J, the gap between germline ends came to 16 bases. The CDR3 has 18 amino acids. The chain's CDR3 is CASSPPIAEPATNEKLFF. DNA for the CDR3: TGTGCCAGCTCACCACCTATCGCGGAACCAGCCACTAATGAAAAACTGTTTTTT.

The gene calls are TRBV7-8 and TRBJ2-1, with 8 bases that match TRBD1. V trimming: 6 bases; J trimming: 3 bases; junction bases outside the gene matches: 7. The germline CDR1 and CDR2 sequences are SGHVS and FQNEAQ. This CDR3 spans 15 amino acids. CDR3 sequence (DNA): TGTGCCAGCAGTTCGACAGGGGATGGCTACAATGAGCAGTTCTTC. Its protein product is CASSSTGDGYNEQFF.